Listed below are T cell receptor beta chains from one sample, sequenced in a study of CD8 T cells in ankylosing spondylitis. Via MiXCR, TCRdb re-called the 5' RACE reads, giving one row per CDR3 protein. This repertoire shows about 130,000 distinct CDR3 sequences, about a tenth found once; its top ten account for approximately 3.3%. Sequences were obtained from blood, either unsorted or a sorted T cell fraction (not recorded which). All receptors come from a male donor with ankylosing spondylitis or in good health (not recorded which). CDR3s include the opening cysteine and the closing phenylalanine or tryptophan. Each record gives: V gene, J gene, D gene, clone size, CDR3 DNA, CDR3 protein. D genes are given only for firm matches. The size entry is marked missing in some rows and otherwise reads once, few, many or a size class.

>TRBV5-1|TRBJ2-7|.|many
TGCGCCAGCAGCGAGGATAACTCCTACGAGCAGTACTTC
CASSEDNSYEQYF
>TRBV11-2|TRBJ2-7|.|many
TGTGCCAGCAGTGAGAGGGTGTTGGAGGGCTACGAGCAGTACTTC
CASSERVLEGYEQYF
>TRBV5-5|TRBJ2-3|TRBD2|few
TGTGCCAGCAGCTCTACGGGGGGCGGGAGGGTCACAGATACGCAGTATTTT
CASSSTGGGRVTDTQYF
>TRBV7-8|TRBJ2-5|TRBD2|many
TGTGCCAGCAGCTTCCTTAGCGGGAGTCAATTCCAGGAGACCCAGTACTTC
CASSFLSGSQFQETQYF
>TRBV2|TRBJ2-7|.|few
TGTGCCAGCAGGGACCCCTACGAGCAGTACTTC
CASRDPYEQYF
>TRBV5-6|TRBJ2-3|TRBD2|many
TGTGCCAGCAGGAGCGGGATTAAGACAGATACGCAGTATTTT
CASRSGIKTDTQYF
>TRBV5-1|TRBJ2-7|.|many
TGCGCCAGCAGGCAAACGACGAGCGGGACAGACTACGAGCAGTACTTC
CASRQTTSGTDYEQYF
>TRBV5-1|TRBJ1-1|.|.
TGCGCCAGCAGCTTGGTGGCCAGCTCGGGGACTGAAGCTTTCTTT
CASSLVASSGTEAFF
>TRBV5-1|TRBJ2-5|.|many
TGCGCCAGCAGCGAACAGGGTCGGAAAGAGACCCAGTACTTC
CASSEQGRKETQYF
>TRBV5-5|TRBJ1-2|.|many
TGTGCCAGCAGCTTGGAGCAGGGGTATGGCTACACCTTC
CASSLEQGYGYTF
>TRBV11-2|TRBJ2-2|.|many
TGTGCCAGCAGCTTAGATCGCGGGGCCGGGGAGCTGTTTTTT
CASSLDRGAGELFF
>TRBV6-4|TRBJ2-1|.|few
TGTGCCAGCAGTAGGGATCTCCGAGATGAGCAGTTCTTC
CASSRDLRDEQFF
>TRBV12-3/TRBV12-4|TRBJ2-2|TRBD1|many
TGTGCCAGCAGGGCCGGGACAGGAAACACCGGGGAGCTGTTTTTT
CASRAGTGNTGELFF
>TRBV5-1|TRBJ2-7|.|many
TGCGCCAGCAGCGTCGGAGACTACGAGCAGTACTTC
CASSVGDYEQYF
>TRBV5-6|TRBJ1-5|.|many
TGTGCCAGCAGCTTTGGTCTGGGCCGGAATCAGCCCCAGCATTTT
CASSFGLGRNQPQHF
>TRBV5-5|TRBJ2-1|.|many
TGTGCCAGCAGCTTGGACCGGGGGCTGGGATACAATGAGCAGTTCTTC
CASSLDRGLGYNEQFF